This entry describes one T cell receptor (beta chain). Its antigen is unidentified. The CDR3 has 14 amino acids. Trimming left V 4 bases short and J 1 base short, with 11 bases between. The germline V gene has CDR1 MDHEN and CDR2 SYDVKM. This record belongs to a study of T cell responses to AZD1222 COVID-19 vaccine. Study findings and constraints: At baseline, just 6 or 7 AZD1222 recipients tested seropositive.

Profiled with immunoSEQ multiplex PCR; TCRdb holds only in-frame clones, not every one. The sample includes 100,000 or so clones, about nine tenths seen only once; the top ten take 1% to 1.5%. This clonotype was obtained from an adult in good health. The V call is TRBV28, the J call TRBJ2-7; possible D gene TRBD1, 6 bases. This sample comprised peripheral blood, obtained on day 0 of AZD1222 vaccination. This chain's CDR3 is CASSSHRVSYEQYF. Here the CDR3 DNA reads TGTGCCAGCAGTTCTCACAGGGTTTCCTACGAGCAGTACTTC.